A selection of T cell receptor beta chains follows, all from one sample in a study of blood T cell repertoires in COVID-19. The assay was immunoSEQ multiplex PCR, and TCRdb's table has in-frame clones only and misses some. The table lists 150,000 to 200,000 clones, 90% of them singletons. The sequencing sample was made of peripheral blood. The receptor source for this set is a man in his 60s with active or convalescent COVID-19. The CDR3 runs from the conserved cysteine through the conserved F or W. D genes are given only for firm matches. A clone size is listed for some rows: how often the clone was seen (once, few, many), or a class if it is expanded.

CASSQVRDRTGELFF,TGTGCCAGCAGCCAAGTGCGGGATAGGACCGGGGAGCTGTTTTTT,TRBJ2-2,NA,TRBV3-1/TRBV3-2,NA
CASSLASAYNEQFF,TGTGCCAGCAGCTTAGCTTCCGCCTACAATGAGCAGTTCTTC,TRBJ2-1,NA,TRBV7-2,NA
CATSTGTGVYEQYF,TGTGCCACAAGCACCGGGACAGGGGTCTACGAGCAGTACTTC,TRBJ2-7,NA,TRBV6-5,TRBD1
CASSPPGTYGYTF,TGTGCCAGTAGCCCCCCGGGTACCTATGGCTACACCTTC,TRBJ1-2,NA,TRBV19,NA
CASSQEGNTIYF,TGTGCCAGCAGCCAGGAGGGAAACACCATATATTTT,TRBJ1-3,few,TRBV3-1/TRBV3-2,NA
CASSLDPGQGNEKLFF,TGTGCCAGCAGCTTAGATCCGGGACAGGGGAATGAAAAACTGTTTTTT,TRBJ1-4,NA,TRBV7-9,TRBD1
CASSLGLAGGPTDTQYF,TGCGCCAGCAGCTTGGGACTAGCGGGGGGGCCGACAGATACGCAGTATTTT,TRBJ2-3,NA,TRBV5-1,TRBD2
CASSVGAGGNYGYTF,TGTGCCAGCAGCGTAGGGGCAGGGGGTAACTATGGCTACACCTTC,TRBJ1-2,NA,TRBV9,TRBD1
CASSYRPGLYEQYF,TGTGCCAGCAGTTACCGCCCAGGGTTGTACGAGCAGTACTTC,TRBJ2-7,NA,TRBV6-5,NA
CASSPGQGNSPLHF,TGTGCCAGCAGCCCCGGACAGGGGAATTCACCCCTCCACTTT,TRBJ1-6,NA,TRBV7-9,TRBD1
CASGTGAEQYF,TGCGCCAGCGGAACAGGGGCCGAGCAGTACTTC,TRBJ2-7,NA,TRBV5-1,TRBD1
CASSRPGQNTEAFF,TGTGCCAGTAGTAGACCGGGACAGAACACTGAAGCTTTCTTT,TRBJ1-1,NA,TRBV19,NA
CASSHLAGGSWNTEAFF,TGTGCCAGCAGTCATTTGGCAGGGGGCTCATGGAACACTGAAGCTTTCTTT,TRBJ1-1,NA,TRBV2,TRBD1
CASRPSAGGPVEQFF,TGTGCCAGCAGACCCTCGGCGGGAGGGCCGGTCGAGCAGTTCTTC,TRBJ2-1,NA,TRBV27,TRBD2
CASSIAGQGFYEQYF,TGTGCCAGTAGTATAGCGGGACAGGGTTTTTACGAGCAGTACTTC,TRBJ2-7,NA,TRBV19,TRBD1
CSVASEGSYGYTF,TGCAGCGTTGCTTCGGAGGGCTCCTATGGCTACACCTTC,TRBJ1-2,NA,TRBV29-1,NA
CASSPSIIPGGELFF,TGCGCCAGCAGCCCGTCGATAATTCCGGGCGGGGAGCTGTTTTTT,TRBJ2-2,NA,TRBV4-1,NA
CASSGLAGGPWEQYF,TGCGCCAGCAGCGGACTAGCGGGAGGGCCTTGGGAGCAGTACTTC,TRBJ2-7,NA,TRBV5-1,TRBD2
CASSFQQSPDTQYF,TGTGCCAGCAGTTTTCAACAATCCCCAGATACGCAGTATTTT,TRBJ2-3,NA,TRBV6-6,NA
CASSFLTEGEQYF,TGTGCCAGCAGCTTCTTAACCGAGGGTGAGCAGTACTTC,TRBJ2-7,NA,TRBV11-3,NA
CASGRESYEQYF,TGCGCCAGCGGCAGGGAAAGCTACGAGCAGTACTTC,TRBJ2-7,NA,TRBV5-1,NA
CASSQTGYEQYF,TGTGCCAGCAGCCAGACTGGTTACGAGCAGTACTTC,TRBJ2-7,NA,TRBV3-1/TRBV3-2,NA
CASSYFPLSGSNEQFF,TGTGCCAGCAGTTACTTCCCCCTTAGCGGGAGTAATGAGCAGTTCTTC,TRBJ2-1,once,TRBV6-2/TRBV6-3,TRBD2
CASSYRQTELFF,TGTGCCAGCAGTTACAGACAGACCGAGCTGTTTTTT,TRBJ2-2,few,TRBV27,NA
CASSSGGSYEQYF,TGTGCCAGCTCATCAGGGGGCTCCTACGAGCAGTACTTC,TRBJ2-7,NA,TRBV18,TRBD1
CASSLTGMNTEAFF,TGCGCCAGCAGCTTGACAGGGATGAACACTGAAGCTTTCTTT,TRBJ1-1,NA,TRBV5-1,NA